In this sample, the clone carrying this TCR beta chain turned up many times. Regions amplified from RNA transcripts were the TCR beta CDR3 regions. HTBI primers were employed in a first-round RT-PCR of the TCR CDR3. MiXCR, applied by TCRdb to the multiplex PCR reads, yields one record per CDR3 protein. The sample contains around 540,000 distinct CDR3 sequences, approximately 16% of which appear only once. Germline V gives CDR1 MNHNS, CDR2 SASEGT. V was clipped by 7 bases and J by 9 bases; unmatched bases: 14. The CDR3 sequence is 14 residues long. This sample was included in a study of T cells in Graves' hyperthyroidism and ophthalmopathy. Overall study context: Sampling of peripheral blood happened at initial diagnosis, prior to any treatment.

The TCR was taken from a woman aged 25 to 39 with Graves' ophthalmopathy. Input material: blood. The rearrangement links TRBV6-1 to TRBJ1-1, with 7 bases that match TRBD1. For the CDR3, the DNA is TGTGCCAGCACCCCCGACCAAGAGGGGGCTCAAGCTTTCTTT. The encoded protein is CASTPDQEGAQAFF.